A selection of T cell receptor beta chains follows, all from one sample in a study of prognosis after radiotherapy for stage I lung cancer. TCRdb re-derived calls from the multiplex PCR reads in MiXCR, one entry per CDR3 protein. The repertoire holds fewer than 25,000 distinct CDR3 sequences, 35% to 45% seen once, with around 60% in the top ten. The material sequenced was PBMCs, taken before or after stereotactic body radiation therapy (not recorded which). The receptors were gathered from a donor over 45 with non-small cell lung cancer. Each CDR3 is given with its conserved first and last residue. Each record gives: V gene, D gene, J gene, clone size, CDR3 length, CDR3 protein, CDR3 DNA. D genes are given only for firm matches. Part of the rows lack a size; the others show once, few, many or a class for expanded clones.

TRBV4-1,-,TRBJ2-2,-,16,CASSQEDYRRTGELFF,TGCGCCAGCAGCCAAGAGGACTACCGCAGGACCGGGGAGCTGTTTTTT
TRBV6-1,TRBD1,TRBJ2-2,-,19,CASSEWMGDRGSGTGELFF,TGTGCCAGCAGTGAGTGGATGGGCGACAGGGGGTCTGGCACCGGGGAGCTGTTTTTT
TRBV5-1,-,TRBJ1-1,many,14,CASSLLSGNTEAFF,TGCGCCAGCAGCTTGCTGTCCGGGAACACTGAAGCTTTCTTT
TRBV2,TRBD2,TRBJ2-2,medium-sized,13,CASNGRSTGELFF,TGTGCCAGCAACGGGAGGAGCACCGGGGAGCTGTTTTTT
TRBV11-3,-,TRBJ2-1,medium-sized,15,CASSSESGVYNEQFF,TGTGCCAGCAGCTCGGAGAGCGGAGTCTACAATGAGCAGTTCTTC
TRBV20-1,-,TRBJ2-1,many,16,CSARDPGQGSYNEQFF,TGCAGTGCTAGAGATCCGGGGCAAGGCTCCTACAATGAGCAGTTCTTC
TRBV18,-,TRBJ1-1,many,15,CASSPTSGADTEAFF,TGTGCCAGCTCACCAACGTCCGGGGCGGACACTGAAGCTTTCTTT
TRBV24-1,-,TRBJ1-1,-,13,CATSLSQNTEAFF,TGTGCCACCAGTCTCTCCCAGAACACTGAAGCTTTCTTT
TRBV4-2,-,TRBJ2-7,many,15,CASSQDWKQTYEQYF,TGTGCCAGCAGCCAAGATTGGAAGCAGACGTACGAGCAGTACTTC
TRBV12-3/TRBV12-4,TRBD2,TRBJ2-3,many,15,CASSFGLARTDTQYF,TGTGCCAGCAGTTTCGGACTAGCGCGCACAGATACGCAGTATTTT
TRBV19,-,TRBJ2-5,-,14,CTTTIGSGGETQYF,TGTACCACCACTATCGGGAGTGGGGGAGAGACCCAGTACTTC
TRBV28,TRBD1,TRBJ2-3,many,14,CASSIDRVADTQYF,TGTGCCAGCAGTATCGACAGGGTAGCAGATACGCAGTATTTT
TRBV7-9,-,TRBJ1-1,many,15,CASSLAYGGNTEAFF,TGTGCCAGCAGCTTAGCGTACGGGGGAAACACTGAAGCTTTCTTT
TRBV7-2,-,TRBJ1-5,-,12,CASSFMKQPQHF,TGTGCCAGCAGCTTCATGAAACAGCCCCAGCATTTT
TRBV12-3/TRBV12-4,TRBD2,TRBJ2-2,-,14,CASSLSGRSGELFF,TGTGCCAGCAGTCTAAGCGGGAGGTCCGGGGAGCTGTTTTTT
TRBV20-1,TRBD2,TRBJ2-3,many,18,CSAHPGGGAGGPPDTQYF,TGCAGTGCTCACCCCGGTGGGGGGGCGGGAGGGCCCCCAGATACGCAGTATTTT